The 14 T cell receptor beta chains given below trace back to one sample, sequenced in a study of shared clonotypes between healthy human individuals. CD45RO-negative CD8 cells positively selected for CCR7 made up the naive population, which excluded terminally differentiated effector memory CD45RA+ cells. The method was immunoSEQ multiplex PCR; TCRdb's version includes in-frame clones alone and lacks a portion of them. The sample has more than 550,000 clones; under 95% are singletons. The sequenced sample consisted of naive CD8+ T cells sorted from blood. The origin of the receptors is a man aged 25-40 years in good health.

V is TRBV7-9 and J is TRBJ2-3, with D tentatively TRBD2 (6 bases). The CDR3 consists of 12 residues. V was clipped by 1 base and J by 13 bases, with 12 bases between them. Germline lookup yields CDR1 SEHNR and CDR2 FQNEAQ (reference sequence). For the CDR3, the DNA is TGTGCCAGCAGCTTAGGGGGGACTGAGAAGTATTTT. Translated: CASSLGGTEKYF.

The chain has TRBV11-2 and TRBJ2-5; D remains ambiguous. The CDR3 covers 16 residues. Deletions cut 0 bases from V and 3 bases from J, with 14 bases between. The germline V gene encodes CDR1 SGHAT and CDR2 FQNNGV. The CDR3 here is CASSLDLTVGEETQYF. In DNA form, the CDR3 reads TGTGCCAGCAGCTTAGATCTTACAGTTGGCGAAGAGACCCAGTACTTC.

On this clone itself: The same CDR3 also results from other DNA sequences found in this sample. The chain links TRBV7-9 to TRBJ2-7; TRBD1 matches at 7 bases. CDR3 length: 13 residues. The trim removed 3 bases at V and 2 bases at J, leaving 1 base unmatched. The germline gives CDR1 SEHNR, CDR2 FQNEAQ (reference sequence). The DNA for the CDR3 is TGTGCCAGCAGCTTTGGGACAGCCTACGAGCAGTACTTC. It codes for CASSFGTAYEQYF.

CDR3 sequence (DNA): TGTGCCAGCAGTACCCGGACAGCGAACTACGAGCAGTACTTC. Amino acid sequence: CASSTRTANYEQYF. The V and J genes are TRBV2 and TRBJ2-7, with D possibly TRBD1 on 6 matching bases. Per the germline V gene, CDR1 is SNHLY and CDR2 is FYNNEI. V dropped 5 bases and J dropped 3 bases, with 14 bases sitting between them. The CDR3 extends over 14 amino acids.

For the CDR3, the DNA is TGTGCCAGCAGCTCGTACAGGGACCAGCAGTTCTTC. It yields the protein CASSSYRDQQFF. The rearrangement joins TRBV7-9 to TRBJ2-1, with D possibly being TRBD1 (6 bases). V was trimmed by 4 bases and J by 11 bases, leaving 12 bases between them. There are 12 residues in the CDR3. Germline CDR1 and CDR2: SEHNR and FQNEAQ (reference sequence).

This rearrangement joins TRBV27 to TRBJ2-7; 8 bases line up with TRBD2. The germline gives CDR1 MNHEY, CDR2 SMNVEV (reference sequence). The CDR3 totals 14 residues. V gave up 5 bases and J gave up 3 bases; unmatched junction bases: 6. CDR3: CASSDSGLVYEQYF. CDR3 DNA sequence: TGTGCCAGCAGTGACTCGGGACTAGTCTACGAGCAGTACTTC.

In DNA, the CDR3 is TGTGCCAGCAGCTTATCCTCCTCCGGGGGCACTGAAGCTTTCTTT. Protein sequence: CASSLSSSGGTEAFF. The chain uses TRBV7-9 and TRBJ1-1; weak D call: TRBD1 (5 bases). Germline lookup yields CDR1 SEHNR and CDR2 FQNEAQ (reference sequence). The germline V and J ends were trimmed by 2 bases and 4 bases, with 14 bases remaining between them. This CDR3 has 15 residues. Based on the CDR3 plus reference TRBV7-9 and TRBJ1-1, the full variable domain is DTGVSQNPRHKITKRGQNVTFRCDPISEHNRLYWYRQTLGQGPEFLTYFQNEAQLEKSRLLSDRFSAERPKGSFSTLEIQRTEQGDSAMYLCASSLSSSGGTEAFFGQGTRLTVV.

The chain uses TRBV11-2 and TRBJ2-2; a possible D gene is TRBD2 (5 bases). Trimming took 0 bases from V and 7 from J, leaving 12 bases between them. The CDR3 has 15 amino acids. CDR1 is SGHAT, CDR2 FQNNGV, per germline. The CDR3 protein is CASSLEYGKGGELFF. CDR3 in DNA: TGTGCCAGCAGCTTAGAGTACGGGAAAGGCGGGGAGCTGTTTTTT.

The DNA of the CDR3 is TGCGCCAGCAGTGAGACTCTAGGGAGCGAGACCCAGTACTTC. Translating it yields CASSETLGSETQYF. The gene calls are TRBV10-1 and TRBJ2-5, with a weak D call TRBD2 (5 bases). Germline values: CDR1 WNHNN, CDR2 SYGVQD (reference sequence). V was shortened by 2 bases and J by 5 bases, with 12 bases between the two germline ends. This CDR3 spans 14 amino acids.

The chain joins TRBV7-9 to TRBJ2-7; D not certain. Germline lookup yields CDR1 SEHNR and CDR2 FQNEAQ (reference sequence). V was shortened by 0 bases and J by 2 bases, with 8 bases between the two germline ends. CDR3 length: 14 residues. In nucleotides, the CDR3 is TGTGCCAGCAGCTTAGCGCTGGGCGCCTACGAGCAGTACTTC. Protein sequence: CASSLALGAYEQYF.

The chain uses TRBV5-1 and TRBJ2-5; 10 bases are a match to TRBD2. The V gene end was trimmed by 4 bases and the J gene end by 5 bases; junction bases not matched to a gene: 5. The CDR3 consists of 14 residues. Germline-derived CDR1 and CDR2 are SGHRS and YFSETQ. CDR3 coding DNA: TGCGCCAGCAGCCCTAGCGGGAGCGGGGAGACCCAGTACTTC. The encoded protein is CASSPSGSGETQYF.

The chain carries TRBV4-2 and TRBJ2-2; no reliable D call. V gave up 4 bases and J gave up 0 bases, with 9 bases separating them. Germline V gene sequence: CDR1 LGHNA, CDR2 YNFKEQ. This CDR3 is built from 15 residues. CDR3 bases: TGTGCCAGCAGCCCGGAGACTGCGAACACCGGGGAGCTGTTTTTT. Amino acids: CASSPETANTGELFF.

The rearrangement uses TRBV5-4 and TRBJ2-3; 7 nucleotides align to TRBD2. The ends lost 3 bases at V and 1 base at J; junction bases unmatched: 8. The CDR3 totals 16 residues. The germline CDR1 and CDR2 sequences are SGHNT and YYREEE (reference sequence). CDR3 nucleotides: TGTGCCAGCAGCTCCCCGGCGGGGGTTCGCACAGATACGCAGTATTTT. This sequence encodes CASSSPAGVRTDTQYF. The complete variable domain, with remaining parts taken from reference TRBV5-4 and TRBJ2-3, reads ETGVTQSPTHLIKTRGQQVTLRCSSQSGHNTVSWYQQALGQGPQFIFQYYREEENGRGNFPPRFSGLQFPNYSSELNVNALELDDSALYLCASSSPAGVRTDTQYFGPGTRLTVL.

The J gene is TRBJ1-5, the V gene TRBV11-2; no firm D call. Between the trimmed V and J ends, which lost 2 bases and 6 bases, there was a span of 8 bases. Germline V gene data show CDR1 as SGHAT and CDR2 as FQNNGV. The CDR3 loop spans 13 amino acids. Written as DNA, the CDR3 is TGTGCCAGCAGCTTATCGACAACTCAGCCCCAGCATTTT. The encoded protein is CASSLSTTQPQHF. The complete variable domain, with remaining parts taken from reference TRBV11-2 and TRBJ1-5, reads EAGVAQSPRYKIIEKRQSVAFWCNPISGHATLYWYQQILGQGPKLLIQFQNNGVVDDSQLPKDRFSAERLKGVDSTLKIQPAKLEDSAVYLCASSLSTTQPQHFGDGTRLSIL.